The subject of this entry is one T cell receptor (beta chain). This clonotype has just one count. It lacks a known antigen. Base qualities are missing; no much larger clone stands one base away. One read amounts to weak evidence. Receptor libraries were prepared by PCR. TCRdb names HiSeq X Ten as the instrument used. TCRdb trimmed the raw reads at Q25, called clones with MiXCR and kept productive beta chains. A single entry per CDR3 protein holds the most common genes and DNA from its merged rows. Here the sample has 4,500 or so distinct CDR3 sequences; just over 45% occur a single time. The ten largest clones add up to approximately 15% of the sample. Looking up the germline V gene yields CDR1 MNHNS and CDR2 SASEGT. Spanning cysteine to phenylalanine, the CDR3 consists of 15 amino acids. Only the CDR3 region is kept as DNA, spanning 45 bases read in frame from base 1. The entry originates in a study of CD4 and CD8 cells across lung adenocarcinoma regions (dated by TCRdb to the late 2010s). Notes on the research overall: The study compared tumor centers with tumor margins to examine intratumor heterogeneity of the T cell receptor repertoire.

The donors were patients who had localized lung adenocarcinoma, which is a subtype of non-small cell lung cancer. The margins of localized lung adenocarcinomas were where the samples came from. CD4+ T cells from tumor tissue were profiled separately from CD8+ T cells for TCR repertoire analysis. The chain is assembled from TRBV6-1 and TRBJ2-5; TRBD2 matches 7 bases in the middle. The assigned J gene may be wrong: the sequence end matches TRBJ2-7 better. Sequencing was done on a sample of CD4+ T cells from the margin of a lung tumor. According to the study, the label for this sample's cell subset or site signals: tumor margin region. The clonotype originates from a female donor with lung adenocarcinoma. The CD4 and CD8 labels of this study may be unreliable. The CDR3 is CASSEGVAGAYEQYF. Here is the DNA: TGTGCCAGCAGTGAAGGGGTAGCGGGCGCCTACGAGCAGTACTTC.